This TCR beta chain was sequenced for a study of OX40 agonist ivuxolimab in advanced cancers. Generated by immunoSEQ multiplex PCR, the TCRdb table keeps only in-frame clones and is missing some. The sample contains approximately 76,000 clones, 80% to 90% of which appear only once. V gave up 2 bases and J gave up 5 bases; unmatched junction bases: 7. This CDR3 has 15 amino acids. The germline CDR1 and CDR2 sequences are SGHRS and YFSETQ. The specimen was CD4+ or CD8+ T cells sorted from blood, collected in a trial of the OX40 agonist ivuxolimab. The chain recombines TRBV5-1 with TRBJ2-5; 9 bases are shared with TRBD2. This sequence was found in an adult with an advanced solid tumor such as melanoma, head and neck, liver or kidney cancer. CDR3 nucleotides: TGCGCCAGCAGCTTAGGCGGGGGGGCCCCGGAGACCCAGTACTTC. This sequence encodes CASSLGGGAPETQYF. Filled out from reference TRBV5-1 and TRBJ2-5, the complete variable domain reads KAGVTQTPRYLIKTRGQQVTLSCSPISGHRSVSWYQQTPGQGLQFLFEYFSETQRNKGNFPGRFSGRQFSNSRSEMNVSTLELGDSALYLCASSLGGGAPETQYFGPGTRLLVL.